The sequence of this T cell receptor (beta chain) was determined in a study of cytomegalovirus exposure and HLA in healthy donors. The wider study: A preliminary data release comprised approximately 85 million unique TCRs obtained from HLA-typed donors.

Germline V gives CDR1 SNHLY, CDR2 FYNNEI. The CDR3 totals 17 residues. V lost 6 bases to trimming and J lost 4 bases, with 22 bases between them. PCR employed 60 Vbeta and 13 Jbeta primers. Profiling relied on immunoSEQ multiplex PCR, and the TCRdb table lists in-frame clones only, not all of them. The data hold 100,000 to 150,000 clones, with roughly 76% observed a single time. The source material was PBMCs. The source is a woman aged 55-69 years in good health and CMV-seropositive. The chain joins TRBV2 to TRBJ1-3, with TRBD1 as a possible D gene (5 bases). CDR3 sequence (DNA): TGTGCCAGCAGCCCCGTCAGGGTCATTGGTATCGGAAACACCATATATTTT. Translated, it gives CASSPVRVIGIGNTIYF.